This T cell receptor (beta chain) was obtained from a study of T-cell reconstitution after alpha-beta-depleted transplantation in children. Study-level results: Several hundred graft clones that had expanded were reportedly the source of alpha-beta T cells about two months after transplant.

V was clipped by 4 bases and J by 1 base; unmatched bases: 6. The germline gives CDR1 DFQATT, CDR2 SNEGSKA (reference sequence). This CDR3 comprises 14 residues. Unique molecular identifiers tagged the TCRbeta library. Each CDR3 protein is one row after TCRdb ran MiXCR on the PCR reads. The profile covers roughly 570,000 distinct CDR3 sequences, with roughly 30% appearing a single time and about 35% taken by the ten largest. There are a few counts of this clonotype. Its matching antigen is unknown. This sample comprised PBMCs, obtained before TCRalphabeta/CD19-depleted stem cell transplant. The genes are TRBV20-1 and TRBJ2-5; 7 nucleotides agree with TRBD2. This clonotype was obtained from a boy younger than two with Wiskott-Aldrich syndrome, due to receive a stem cell transplant. CDR3 protein: CSAIVTSVQETQYF. CDR3 DNA: TGCAGTGCTATAGTAACTAGCGTCCAAGAGACCCAGTACTTC.